The entry below describes one TCR beta chain. Method: immunoSEQ multiplex PCR; TCRdb's copy keeps in-frame clones and lacks some. Among under 200,000 clones listed, roughly 94% were seen once. The data were obtained in a study of control samples from healthy donors and cancer patients. Germline V CDR1 and CDR2: SQVTM, ANQGSEA. V lost 4 bases and J 7 bases, leaving 13 bases between the germline ends. CDR3 size: 12 residues. Sequenced material: blood. The rearrangement links TRBV29-1 to TRBJ1-2, with a possible D match to TRBD1 (6 bases). This TCR was sampled from a woman aged 40 to 50 in good health. In DNA form, the CDR3 reads TGCAGCGTTGGGGACAAAACGTCTGGCTACACCTTC. Amino acids: CSVGDKTSGYTF.